This T cell receptor beta chain appears in the sequencing data of a study of T cells in Graves' hyperthyroidism and ophthalmopathy (dated by TCRdb to about 2019). Context from the whole study: Peripheral blood was collected at initial diagnosis, before any treatment. TCR V-J signatures able to tell the groups apart were searched for in a discovery cohort of 90 to 100 patients, of whom under 45 had Graves' ophthalmopathy and roughly 57 had stable Graves' hyperthyroidism. Whether ophthalmopathy could be predicted prospectively was tested in an independent validation cohort made up of about 20 hyperthyroidism patients plus 17 patients who later progressed to ophthalmopathy. For training and testing, the 80 to 100 patients in the discovery cohort were randomly divided in a 7:3 ratio. Thyroid tissue and blood T-cell repertoires from six Graves' hyperthyroidism patients were also compared in the study. After sampling, hyperthyroidism patients received methimazole starting at 30 mg daily, and ophthalmopathy patients received high-dose intravenous methylprednisolone. TCR Vbeta CDR3 sequencing of 130 to 150 peripheral blood samples (43 ophthalmopathy, 75 to 85 hyperthyroidism and about 17 progressor patients) is reported in the paper. Study-wide conclusions, independent of this receptor: During validation, the model predicted progression to ophthalmopathy a median of approximately 6 months ahead of onset, with just under 71% sensitivity and under 85% specificity. Most expanded thyroid clonotypes (frequency above 0.001) were also found in blood, which suggests that blood repertoires may mirror thyroid immune responses. No statistical method was used to fix the sample size in advance, and group allocation was not hidden from the investigators. A model built on a 13 V-J signature distinguished ophthalmopathy from stable hyperthyroidism, reaching about 89% sensitivity and about 81% specificity in cross-validation and 80%/75% in testing.

The germline V gene (reference sequence) supplies CDR1 DFQATT and CDR2 SNEGSKA. From cysteine to phenylalanine, the CDR3 is 13 amino acids long. This entry keeps only the CDR3 DNA: 39 bases, framed from base 1. V is cut by 7 bases and J by 2 bases, and the space between the germline ends is 14 bases. TCR beta CDR3 regions were amplified from RNA transcripts. A first-round RT-PCR of the TCR CDR3 used the HTBI primer set with the Qiagen OneStep RT-PCR kit. Libraries were constructed in a second round of multiplex PCR, after which size selection and purification were performed. Paired-end sequencing of the libraries was performed with 100 bp reads on an Illumina HiSeq2000. As for the original processing: SOAPnuke was used to process the raw data, with reads discarded if the reads contained adapters or uncalled bases, had a mean Phred below 15, or lacked an exact constant-primer or identifier match. High-quality paired reads were merged using COPE v1.2.5, and each unique nucleotide sequence was defined as a clonotype. Clonotypes were aligned to IMGT TRBV, TRBD and TRBJ reference segments using MiTCR v1.1. The analysis was restricted to V-J combinations with a frequency above 0.0001, which together covered about 99% of the repertoires. A TCS score was defined as the ratio of F50 (clonal expansion) to E x V (chaos), with BLOSUM62-based TCRdist applied between CDR3 peptides within each V-J. Welch's t-statistics and random forest reduced 500 to 550 V-J features to around 14, which were used in a naive Bayes classifier (R e1071). TCRdb reprocessed the public reads (quality trimming at Q25 with fastp, clone calling with MiXCR) and kept in-frame beta chains. For every CDR3 protein sequence, its rows merge into one entry that carries the most common genes and DNA. The V and J calls and clone size come from TCRdb's table, not from the authors' own analysis. Across this sample there are about half a million distinct CDR3 sequences, with about a fifth seen only once. Together, the top ten hold approximately 25% of the sample.

Graves' hyperthyroidism was defined as stable when no progression to ophthalmopathy occurred over 18 months of follow-up. Hyperthyroidism patients were newly diagnosed, had a disease duration of under 2 months, and were aged 18 to 65 years. Any patient with an uncontrolled infection, another autoimmune disease, pregnancy or lactation was excluded. Diagnoses were established on the basis of clinical symptoms, serum thyroxine and TRAb, thyroid ultrasound, and orbital computed tomography. Ficoll-Paque density gradient centrifugation was used to isolate PBMCs from around 10 ml of fresh peripheral blood. Trizol reagent was used to extract total RNA, and RNA quality was then checked on an Agilent 2100 Bioanalyzer. This clonotype was recorded only once. The clone's antigen remains unknown. Base-call qualities are not available, and no considerably larger clone is one nucleotide away. A single read offers scant evidence.

This TCR came from a man between 18 and 29 years old with Graves' hyperthyroidism. This sequence uses TRBV20-1 and TRBJ2-5, and perhaps TRBD2 as D gene, on 6 matching bases. The sequenced sample consisted of blood. Here is the DNA: TGCAGTGGGGCGGGGCACGCTCAAGAGACCCAGTACTTC. This encodes CSGAGHAQETQYF.